This section outlines one TCR beta chain sequence together with its context. This sample stems from a study of blood T cell repertoires in COVID-19. Participant-given clinical history determined each cohort assignment. Clones were read by immunoSEQ multiplex PCR, and TCRdb kept only the in-frame ones, dropping some. The table lists fewer than 250,000 clones, about nine tenths of them singletons. The CDR3 is 12 amino acids. The clonotype originates from a woman between 25 and 40 years old with acute COVID-19. The sequencing sample was made of PBMCs or T cells enriched from blood (not recorded which). The gene calls are TRBV21-1 and TRBJ1-2; the tabulated D call, TRBD1, remains unverified against the DNA. TRBV21-1 is listed as a pseudogene. CDR3 sequence: CASPGQAYGYTF. The CDR3 nucleotides read TGTGCCAGCCCGGGACAAGCCTATGGCTACACCTTC.